This record covers a single T cell receptor beta chain. Antigen: not known. A quantity of about 0.45 to 1 ug RNA underwent reverse transcription using random hexamers. Amplification of TCR beta CDR3 spanned 54 Vbeta and 13 Jbeta via immunoSEQ multiplex PCR. TCRdb re-called the immunoSEQ multiplex PCR reads with MiXCR, one entry per CDR3 protein. This sample has roughly 150,000 distinct CDR3 sequences; over 85% occur once, and the top ten carry around 0.21%. CD8+ and CD4+ T cells from blood underwent TCR beta sequencing. TEMRA cells were FACS-enriched, while CD8+ and CD4+ T cells were negatively isolated. The data stem from a study of CD8 T cells in Susac syndrome. Study findings and constraints: The study conceded that relatively few individuals underwent its TCR sequencing and HLA analysis.

CDR1 and CDR2 (germline): DFQATT, SNEGSKA (reference sequence). Trimming pared 2 bases from V and 5 bases from J, leaving 4 bases between. This CDR3 region has 11 residues. The sample was CD8+ T cells from PBMCs. This receptor was identified in a human donor with multiple sclerosis. The chain couples TRBV20-1 to TRBJ2-1; D gene ambiguous. The DNA of the CDR3 is TGCAGTGCTAGACGTAACAATGAGCAGTTCTTC. It encodes CSARRNNEQFF.